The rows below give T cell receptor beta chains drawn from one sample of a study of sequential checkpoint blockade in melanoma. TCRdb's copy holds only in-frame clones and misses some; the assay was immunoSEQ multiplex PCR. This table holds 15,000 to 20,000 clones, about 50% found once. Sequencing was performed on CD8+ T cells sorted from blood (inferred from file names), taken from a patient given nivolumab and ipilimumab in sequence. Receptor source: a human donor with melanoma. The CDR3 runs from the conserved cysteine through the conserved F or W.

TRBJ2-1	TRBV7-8	CASQTRAGNSYNEQFF
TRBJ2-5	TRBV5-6	CASSTGQGWETQYF
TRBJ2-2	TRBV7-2	CASSLWGLAGGSGELFF
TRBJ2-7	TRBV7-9	CASSFRTAHYEQYF
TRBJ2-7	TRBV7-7	CASSLGQGAYEQYF
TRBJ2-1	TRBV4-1	CASRPTPGESYNEQFF
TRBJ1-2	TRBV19	CASSIDMAGANYGYTF
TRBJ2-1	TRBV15	CATSRSRGRDEQFF
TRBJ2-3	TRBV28	CASSPQGSSTDTQYF
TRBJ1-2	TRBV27	CASSWGQGGGYTF
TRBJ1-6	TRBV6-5	CASGQGNSPLHF
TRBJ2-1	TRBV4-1	CASLGDRGNEQFF